A selection of T cell receptor beta chains follows, all from one sample in a study of blood T cells in healthy people across ages. TCRdb analysed the 5' RACE reads with MiXCR anew, one entry per CDR3 protein. Of fewer than 800,000 distinct CDR3 sequences listed, roughly 32% were seen once; the top ten hold over 15%. Sequencing used blood. The receptors originated from an elderly woman in good health. Both conserved end residues are part of each CDR3. Fields, in order: clone size, J gene, D gene, V gene, CDR3 DNA, CDR3 protein. D genes are given only for firm matches. The size entry is marked missing in some rows and otherwise reads once, few, many or a size class.

abundance: many
j_gene: TRBJ2-3
d_gene: NA
v_gene: TRBV10-3
CDR3nt: TGTGCCATCAAGGTTGCGGGTCCTAGCACAGATACGCAGTATTTT
CDR3aa: CAIKVAGPSTDTQYF

abundance: many
j_gene: TRBJ2-1
d_gene: NA
v_gene: TRBV20-1
CDR3nt: TGCAGTGCTAGCCCCTCCTACAATGAGCAGTTCTTC
CDR3aa: CSASPSYNEQFF

abundance: NA
j_gene: TRBJ2-5
d_gene: NA
v_gene: TRBV7-2
CDR3nt: TGTGCCAGCAACCGGGACACCAAAGAGACCCAGTACTTC
CDR3aa: CASNRDTKETQYF

abundance: NA
j_gene: TRBJ1-2
d_gene: NA
v_gene: TRBV7-6
CDR3nt: TGTGCCAGCAGCTTCCAGGGTAATGGCTACACCTTC
CDR3aa: CASSFQGNGYTF

abundance: NA
j_gene: TRBJ2-7
d_gene: TRBD1
v_gene: TRBV7-2
CDR3nt: TGTGCCAGCAGCAGACCCCCGGGACAGGTAGACACCTACGAGCAGTACTTC
CDR3aa: CASSRPPGQVDTYEQYF

abundance: NA
j_gene: TRBJ1-1
d_gene: NA
v_gene: TRBV12-3/TRBV12-4
CDR3nt: TGTGCCAGCAGTTTTCGGCTCCACCGGGACACTGAAGCTTACTTT
CDR3aa: CASSFRLHRDTEAYF

abundance: NA
j_gene: TRBJ2-1
d_gene: NA
v_gene: TRBV7-9
CDR3nt: TGTGCCAGCAGCCCCCCTGCCGGGGGTAGTTACAATGAGCAGTTCTTC
CDR3aa: CASSPPAGGSYNEQFF

abundance: NA
j_gene: TRBJ2-6
d_gene: NA
v_gene: TRBV18
CDR3nt: TGTGCCAGCTCACCCAGGGTTGCTGGGGCCAACGTCCCGACTTTC
CDR3aa: CASSPRVAGANVPTF

abundance: few
j_gene: TRBJ1-1
d_gene: NA
v_gene: TRBV12-3/TRBV12-4
CDR3nt: TGTGCCAGCAGTCAAGGCGGACATAGGAACACTGAAGCTTTCTTT
CDR3aa: CASSQGGHRNTEAFF

abundance: once
j_gene: TRBJ2-1
d_gene: NA
v_gene: TRBV20-1
CDR3nt: TGCAGTGCCTCGGGGGTAGCGGTTAGTAATGAGCAGTTCTTC
CDR3aa: CSASGVAVSNEQFF

abundance: many
j_gene: TRBJ1-1
d_gene: TRBD1
v_gene: TRBV5-1
CDR3nt: TGCGCCAGCAGCTGGACAGGGGGCGACACTGAAGCTTTCTTT
CDR3aa: CASSWTGGDTEAFF

abundance: many
j_gene: TRBJ2-5
d_gene: NA
v_gene: TRBV24-1
CDR3nt: TGTGCCACCGGCAAAGGGGGAATGGAGACCCAGTACTTC
CDR3aa: CATGKGGMETQYF

abundance: NA
j_gene: TRBJ2-2
d_gene: NA
v_gene: TRBV7-2
CDR3nt: TGTGCCAGCAGGACAGATATCGGGGAGCTGTTTTTT
CDR3aa: CASRTDIGELFF

abundance: many
j_gene: TRBJ1-4
d_gene: TRBD1
v_gene: TRBV10-3
CDR3nt: TGTGCCATCAGTGGACAGGGTGAAAAACTGTTTTTT
CDR3aa: CAISGQGEKLFF

abundance: many
j_gene: TRBJ2-3
d_gene: NA
v_gene: TRBV7-2
CDR3nt: TGTGCCAGCAGCCCCGGACAGATCACAGATACGCAGTATTTT
CDR3aa: CASSPGQITDTQYF

abundance: NA
j_gene: TRBJ2-1
d_gene: NA
v_gene: TRBV30
CDR3nt: TGTGCCTGGAGTATCGATTGGAGCAATGAGCAGTTCTTC
CDR3aa: CAWSIDWSNEQFF

abundance: many
j_gene: TRBJ2-1
d_gene: NA
v_gene: TRBV20-1
CDR3nt: TGCAGTGCTAGACATGGACAGCACAATGAGCAGTTCTTC
CDR3aa: CSARHGQHNEQFF

abundance: NA
j_gene: TRBJ1-6
d_gene: NA
v_gene: TRBV27
CDR3nt: TGTGCCAGCAAATATTATAGGAATTCACCCCTCCACTTT
CDR3aa: CASKYYRNSPLHF

abundance: few
j_gene: TRBJ1-1
d_gene: NA
v_gene: TRBV7-2
CDR3nt: TGTGCCAGCAGCTTAAACCGGCCGGGCATGAACACTGAAGCTTTCTTT
CDR3aa: CASSLNRPGMNTEAFF

abundance: NA
j_gene: TRBJ1-1
d_gene: NA
v_gene: TRBV5-1
CDR3nt: TGCGCCAGCAGGAAAGCTCGGGGGAATGAAGCTTTCTTT
CDR3aa: CASRKARGNEAFF

abundance: many
j_gene: TRBJ1-1
d_gene: NA
v_gene: TRBV29-1
CDR3nt: TGCAGCGTCTGGGGGGGGGCTGAAGCTTTCTTT
CDR3aa: CSVWGGAEAFF

abundance: NA
j_gene: TRBJ2-5
d_gene: TRBD2
v_gene: TRBV6-6
CDR3nt: TGTGCCAGCAGTTACCGGGGGGGTTACCAAGAGACCCAGTACTTC
CDR3aa: CASSYRGGYQETQYF

abundance: many
j_gene: TRBJ2-1
d_gene: TRBD2
v_gene: TRBV9
CDR3nt: TGTGCCAGCAGCGTCGACCCTATAGGAAGCGGGGGCTCCTACAATGAGCAGTTCTTC
CDR3aa: CASSVDPIGSGGSYNEQFF

abundance: NA
j_gene: TRBJ2-2
d_gene: NA
v_gene: TRBV5-1
CDR3nt: TGCGCCAGCAGCGATACACGAACCGGGGAGCTGTTTTTT
CDR3aa: CASSDTRTGELFF

abundance: few
j_gene: TRBJ2-7
d_gene: NA
v_gene: TRBV9
CDR3nt: TGTGCCAGCAGCCGAGGGGAGGGGGCTGTCGCGTACGAGCAGTACTTC
CDR3aa: CASSRGEGAVAYEQYF

abundance: many
j_gene: TRBJ2-3
d_gene: TRBD1
v_gene: TRBV20-1
CDR3nt: TGCAGTGCGCTAGGGGAGGGGACAGGGGCCACAGATACGCAGTATTTT
CDR3aa: CSALGEGTGATDTQYF